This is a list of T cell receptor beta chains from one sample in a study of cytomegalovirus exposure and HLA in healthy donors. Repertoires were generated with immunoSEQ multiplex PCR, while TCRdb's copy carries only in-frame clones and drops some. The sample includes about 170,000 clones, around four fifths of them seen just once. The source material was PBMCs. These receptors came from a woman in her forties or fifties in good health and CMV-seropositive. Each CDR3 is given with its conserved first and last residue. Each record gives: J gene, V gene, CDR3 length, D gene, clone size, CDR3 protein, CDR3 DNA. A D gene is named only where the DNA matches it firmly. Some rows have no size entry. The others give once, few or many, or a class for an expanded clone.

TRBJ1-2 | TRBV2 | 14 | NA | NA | CASSWTVPNYGYTF | TGTGCTAGCAGTTGGACAGTTCCTAACTATGGCTACACCTTC
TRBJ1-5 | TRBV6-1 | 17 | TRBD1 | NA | CASSEGPGQGAGQPQHF | TGTGCCAGCAGTGAAGGGCCTGGACAGGGGGCGGGTCAGCCCCAGCATTTT
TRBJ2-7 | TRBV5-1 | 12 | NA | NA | CASSAGVGEQYF | TGCGCCAGTTCGGCAGGGGTGGGAGAGCAGTACTTC
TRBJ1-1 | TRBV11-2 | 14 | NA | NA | CATLPGGANTEAFF | TGTGCCACCCTACCGGGGGGAGCAAACACTGAAGCTTTCTTT
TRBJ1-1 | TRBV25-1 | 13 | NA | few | CASSEFRDTEAFF | TGTGCCAGCAGTGAATTTCGAGACACTGAAGCTTTCTTT
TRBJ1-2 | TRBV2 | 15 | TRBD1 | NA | CASSSGQGGSYGYTF | TGTGCCAGCAGCTCTGGACAGGGGGGCAGCTATGGCTACACCTTC
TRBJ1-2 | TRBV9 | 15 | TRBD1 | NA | CASSVAGTGSYGYTF | TGTGCCAGCAGCGTCGCCGGGACAGGGTCATATGGCTACACCTTC
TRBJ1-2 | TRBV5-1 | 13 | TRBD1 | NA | CASSLQQGAGYTF | TGCGCCAGCAGCTTGCAACAGGGGGCAGGCTACACCTTC
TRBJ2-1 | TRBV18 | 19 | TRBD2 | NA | CASSPRYTSGGADYNEQFF | TGTGCCAGCTCACCCCGGTACACTAGCGGGGGGGCCGACTACAATGAGCAGTTCTTC
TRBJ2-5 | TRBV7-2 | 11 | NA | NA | CASSNERAQYF | TGTGCCAGCAGTAATGAGAGGGCCCAGTACTTC
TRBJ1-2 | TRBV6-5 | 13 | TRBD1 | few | CASRYRGLNGYTF | TGTGCCAGCAGATACAGGGGGCTTAATGGCTACACCTTC
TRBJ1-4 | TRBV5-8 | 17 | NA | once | CASSLTGNGATNEKLFF | TGTGCCAGCAGCTTGACAGGGAACGGCGCAACTAATGAAAAACTGTTTTTT
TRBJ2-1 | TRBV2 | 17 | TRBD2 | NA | CASSEAASGGFYNEQFF | TGTGCCAGCAGTGAAGCGGCTAGCGGGGGGTTCTACAATGAGCAGTTCTTC
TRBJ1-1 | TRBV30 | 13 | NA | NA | CAWSVRTDTEAFF | TGTGCCTGGAGTGTACGGACAGACACTGAAGCTTTCTTT
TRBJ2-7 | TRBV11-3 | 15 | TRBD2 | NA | CASSLRGGQTYEQYF | TGTGCCAGCAGCCTTCGGGGGGGGCAAACCTACGAGCAGTACTTC
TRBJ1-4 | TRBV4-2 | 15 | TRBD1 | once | CASSHATGGGEKLFF | TGTGCCAGCAGCCACGCGACAGGGGGCGGTGAAAAACTGTTTTTT
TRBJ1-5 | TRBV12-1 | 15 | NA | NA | CASSPSLTANQPQHF | TGTGCCAGCAGCCCCTCCCTGACAGCAAATCAGCCCCAGCATTTT
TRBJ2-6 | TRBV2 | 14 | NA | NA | CASRTVSGANVLTF | TGTGCCAGCCGAACAGTCTCTGGGGCCAACGTCCTGACTTTC
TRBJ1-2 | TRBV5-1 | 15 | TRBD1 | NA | CASSFGDRSLYGYTF | TGCGCCAGCAGCTTCGGGGACAGGTCGCTCTATGGCTACACCTTC
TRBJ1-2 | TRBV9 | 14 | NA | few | CASSGRAREYGYTF | TGTGCCAGCAGCGGCAGGGCAAGGGAATATGGCTACACCTTC
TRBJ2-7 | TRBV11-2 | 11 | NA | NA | CASSPAYEQYF | TGTGCCAGCAGCCCCGCCTACGAGCAGTACTTC
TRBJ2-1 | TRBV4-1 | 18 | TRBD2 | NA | CASSLGTSGGAGYNEQFF | TGCGCCAGCAGCCTTGGGACTAGCGGGGGGGCCGGCTACAATGAGCAGTTCTTC
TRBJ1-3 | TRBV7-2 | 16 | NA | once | CASSLDWRVFGNTIYF | TGTGCCAGCAGCTTAGATTGGAGGGTTTTCGGAAACACCATATATTTT
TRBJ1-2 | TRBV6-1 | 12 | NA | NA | CASSATNYGYTF | TGTGCCAGCAGTGCCACTAACTATGGCTACACCTTC
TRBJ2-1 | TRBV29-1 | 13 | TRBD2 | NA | CSALTSGYNEQFF | TGCAGCGCCCTGACTAGCGGTTACAATGAGCAGTTCTTC
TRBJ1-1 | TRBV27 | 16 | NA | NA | CASVGWRGRGDTEAFF | TGTGCCAGTGTAGGCTGGCGGGGCCGAGGGGACACTGAAGCTTTCTTT
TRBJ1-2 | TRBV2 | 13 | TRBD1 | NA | CASRGTGGRGYTF | TGTGCCAGCAGGGGAACAGGGGGCCGTGGCTACACCTTC
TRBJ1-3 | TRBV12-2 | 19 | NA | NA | CASRAWTGTGDFSGNTIYF | TGTGCAAGTCGCGCCTGGACCGGGACAGGGGATTTCTCTGGAAACACCATATATTTT
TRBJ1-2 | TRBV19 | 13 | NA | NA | CASRVTRDYGYTF | TGTGCCAGCCGGGTAACTAGGGACTATGGCTACACCTTC
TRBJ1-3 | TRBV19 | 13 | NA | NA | CASSIGAGNTIYF | TGTGCCAGTAGTATAGGAGCTGGAAACACCATATATTTT
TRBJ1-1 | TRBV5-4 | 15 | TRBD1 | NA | CASSQYRGGSTEAFF | TGTGCCAGCAGCCAGTACAGGGGAGGTAGTACTGAAGCTTTCTTT
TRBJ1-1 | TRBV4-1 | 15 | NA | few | CASSSIPGSTPGAFF | TGCGCCAGCAGCTCAATTCCCGGGAGCACCCCTGGAGCTTTCTTT
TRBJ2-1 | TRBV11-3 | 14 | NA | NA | CASSLYSGTNEQFF | TGTGCCAGCAGCTTATATAGTGGGACAAATGAGCAGTTCTTC
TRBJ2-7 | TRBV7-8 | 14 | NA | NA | CASSRTGTNYEQYF | TGTGCCAGCAGCCGAACCGGGACAAACTACGAGCAGTACTTC
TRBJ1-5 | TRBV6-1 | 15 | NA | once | CASSEARQGNQPQHF | TGTGCCAGCAGTGAAGCCAGACAGGGCAATCAGCCCCAGCATTTT
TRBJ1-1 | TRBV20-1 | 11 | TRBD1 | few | CSATQGTEAFF | TGCAGTGCTACACAGGGGACTGAAGCTTTCTTT
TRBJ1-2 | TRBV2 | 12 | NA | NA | CASEVGSYGYTF | TGTGCCAGCGAGGTGGGGAGCTATGGCTACACCTTC
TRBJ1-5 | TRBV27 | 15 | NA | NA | CASSPDRFSNQPQHF | TGTGCCAGCAGCCCCGACAGGTTTAGCAATCAGCCCCAGCATTTT
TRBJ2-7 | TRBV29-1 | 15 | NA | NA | CSVTVGGAGRDEQYF | TGCAGCGTGACGGTAGGAGGGGCTGGTCGTGACGAGCAGTACTTC
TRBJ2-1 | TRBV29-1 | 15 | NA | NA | CSVEVPQISYNEQFF | TGCAGCGTTGAAGTTCCCCAGATCTCCTACAATGAGCAGTTCTTC
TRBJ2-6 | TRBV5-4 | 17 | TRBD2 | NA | CASSLGGRGSGANVLTF | TGTGCCAGCAGCTTGGGTGGGAGGGGCTCTGGGGCCAACGTCCTGACTTTC
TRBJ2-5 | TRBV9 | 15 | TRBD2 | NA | CASSVAGGPQETQYF | TGTGCCAGCAGCGTAGCGGGGGGGCCGCAAGAGACCCAGTACTTC
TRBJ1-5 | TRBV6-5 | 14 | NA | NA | CASSLPGWDQPQHF | TGTGCCAGCAGTCTCCCGGGGTGGGATCAGCCCCAGCATTTT
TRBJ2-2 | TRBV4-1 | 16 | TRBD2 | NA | CASSQGLAGNTGELFF | TGCGCCAGCAGCCAGGGACTAGCGGGGAACACCGGGGAGCTGTTTTTT
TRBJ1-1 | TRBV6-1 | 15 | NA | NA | CASSDPPMRRTEAFF | TGTGCCAGCAGTGATCCCCCTATGAGGCGCACTGAAGCTTTCTTT
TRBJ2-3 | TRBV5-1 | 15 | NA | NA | CASSLGWAGTDTQYF | TGCGCCAGCAGCTTGGGGTGGGCAGGGACAGATACGCAGTATTTT